Included here is one T cell receptor (beta chain) sequence, with context. This specimen belongs to a study of blood T cell repertoires in COVID-19. The ends were cut back, 7 bases at V and 2 bases at J, with 18 bases in the middle. The CDR3 runs 16 residues. Germline loops: CDR1 LNHDA, CDR2 SQIVND (reference sequence). Original processing notes: The assay estimated nucleated cells by amplifying reference gene primers. TCRdb's table, derived via immunoSEQ multiplex PCR, lists solely in-frame clones and lacks some. That table supplies the V and J calls and clone size; D and trimming were determined from the DNA. The sample includes 110,000 to 150,000 clones, roughly 83% of them seen just once.

The receptor was isolated from an older woman with COVID-19, enrolled during active disease. This chain connects TRBV19 to TRBJ2-1; D is possibly TRBD1 (6 bases). The sequenced sample consisted of peripheral blood. The DNA for the CDR3 is TGTGCCAGTACTGGGACACACGGAACCCCCTACAATGAGCAGTTCTTC. This codes for CASTGTHGTPYNEQFF.